The clone carrying this T cell receptor beta chain was recorded a few times. Its specificity is unknown. The germline gene is not matched at one end of the junction; a read error may be the cause. The read terminates 3 residues before the CDR3 end, so the remaining end is supplied by the germline J gene. No CVID subject was ill or on immunomodulatory drugs when sampled. This specimen comes from a study of T cell clonality in common variable immunodeficiency. General observations from the study: Fewer TCRbeta clones were shared among CVID subjects than controls. In common variable immunodeficiency, TCR beta chains reportedly carried fewer deletions and N-nucleotide insertions. CVID subjects had higher TCRbeta clonality than healthy controls, most marked in about a third.

Sequencing input was equivalent genomic DNA from CVID and controls. Repertoires were generated with immunoSEQ multiplex PCR, while TCRdb's copy carries only in-frame clones and drops some. Observed in the sample are 25,000 to 35,000 clones, none of them singletons. The length of the CDR3 is 15 residues. CDR1 SEHNR and CDR2 FQNEAQ come from the germline V gene (reference sequence). The sequence was collected from a human donor with common variable immunodeficiency. The chain couples TRBV7-9 to TRBJ2-1; TRBD2 agrees at 10 bases. What was sequenced was peripheral blood mononuclear cells. Here the CDR3 reads CASSLAGALYNEQFF. CDR3 DNA (partial): TGTGCCAGCAGCCTAGCGGGGGCCTTATACAATGAG.